These 32 T cell receptor beta chains were sequenced from one sample in a study of blood T cell repertoires in COVID-19. Method: immunoSEQ multiplex PCR; TCRdb's copy keeps in-frame clones and lacks some. In the table there are roughly 520,000 clones, roughly 90% of which are singletons. The specimen sequenced was PBMCs or T cells enriched from blood (not recorded which). These receptors came from a middle-aged woman who had recovered from COVID-19.

J is TRBJ2-7 and V is TRBV5-1; 8 nucleotides align to TRBD2. Germline V gives CDR1 SGHRS, CDR2 YFSETQ. The V and J ends lost 2 bases and 7 bases, in that order; junction bases with no gene match: 2. The CDR3 spans 12 residues. In DNA, the CDR3 is TGCGCCAGCAGCTTCCGGGAGGGGGAGCAGTACTTC. It translates to CASSFREGEQYF.

The chain has TRBV11-2 and TRBJ2-7; no reliable D call. Trimming cost V 1 base and J 5 bases, with 15 bases left between them. CDR1 is SGHAT and CDR2 is FQNNGV in the germline V gene. The CDR3 consists of 15 residues. The CDR3 loop reads CASSLVGQVVHEQYF. CDR3 nucleotide sequence: TGTGCCAGCAGCTTAGTTGGGCAGGTCGTCCACGAGCAGTACTTC.

This clone appeared once. This CDR3 is also generated by other DNA sequences in the sample. This sequence joins TRBV24-1 and TRBJ1-2; 8 nucleotides match TRBD1. The CDR3 length is 14 residues. CDR1 is KGHDR, CDR2 SFDVKD, per germline. The trim removed 4 bases at V and 3 bases at J, leaving 3 bases unmatched. The CDR3 nucleotides are TGTGCCACCAGTGACCCGGACAGGGACTATGGCTACACCTTC. Protein sequence: CATSDPDRDYGYTF.

V is TRBV27 and J is TRBJ1-1; D is undetermined. V lost 0 bases and J 8 bases, leaving 10 bases between the germline ends. Germline V CDR1 and CDR2: MNHEY, SMNVEV (reference sequence). CDR3 size: 13 residues. The chain's CDR3 is CASSLSAGREAFF. The CDR3 DNA is TGTGCCAGCAGTTTATCGGCGGGGAGGGAAGCTTTCTTT.

This sequence joins TRBV18 and TRBJ2-7; D is unclear. The V gene's germline CDR1 is KGHSH and CDR2 LQKENI. Between the trimmed V and J ends, which lost 3 bases and 2 bases, there was a span of 11 bases. The CDR3 sequence is 14 residues long. CDR3 residues: CASSPGRLTYEQYF. Written as DNA, the CDR3 is TGTGCCAGCTCACCTGGCAGGTTAACCTACGAGCAGTACTTC.

About this clone: The junction departs from germline at one end; a sequencing error may be responsible. V gene TRBV7-7 combines with J gene TRBJ2-5; TRBD2 matches 10 bases. Germline CDR1 SSHAT, CDR2 FNYEAQ (reference sequence). This CDR3 comprises 17 residues. Here the CDR3 reads CASSLRLAGVGQETQYF. The CDR3 DNA reads TGTGCTAGCAGCTTACGGCTAGCGGGAGTCGGGCAAGAGACCCAGTACTTC.

This chain links TRBV12-3 or TRBV12-4 with TRBJ1-2; D is ambiguous. CDR3 length: 13 amino acids. V was pared by 1 base and J by 3 bases, with 6 bases between. CDR3 loop: CASSLVADYGYTF. The CDR3 nucleotides read TGTGCCAGCAGTTTAGTAGCGGACTATGGCTACACCTTC.

The rearrangement uses TRBV6-5 and TRBJ2-1, with D maybe TRBD2 (6 bases). The germline CDR1 and CDR2 sequences are MNHEY and SVGAGI. This CDR3 has 15 amino acids. V was pared by 2 bases and J by 4 bases, with 12 bases between. CDR3: CASSYSSGFYNEQFF. The CDR3 region has the DNA TGTGCCAGCAGTTACAGCAGCGGGTTTTACAATGAGCAGTTCTTC.

The chain employs TRBV7-2 and TRBJ1-5; D gene ambiguous. V lost 1 base and J 11 bases, leaving 18 bases between the germline ends. Per germline, CDR1 SGHTA and CDR2 FQGNSA. The CDR3 totals 15 residues. The CDR3 loop reads CASSLDPSPGRSQHF. Here the CDR3 DNA reads TGTGCCAGCAGCTTAGACCCCTCCCCGGGAAGGTCCCAGCATTTT.

The chain is built from TRBV5-5 and TRBJ1-2, with D perhaps matching TRBD1 (5 bases). V dropped 2 bases and J dropped 5 bases, with 10 bases sitting between them. The CDR3 loop spans 13 amino acids. CDR1 SGHKS and CDR2 YYEKEE come from the germline V gene (reference sequence). The CDR3 protein is CASSFAGPYGYTF. CDR3 nucleotide sequence: TGTGCCAGCAGCTTTGCAGGGCCGTATGGCTACACCTTC. The full variable domain, its missing parts supplied by reference TRBV5-5 and TRBJ1-2, is DAGVTQSPTHLIKTRGQQVTLRCSPISGHKSVSWYQQVLGQGPQFIFQYYEKEERGRGNFPDRFSARQFPNYSSELNVNALLLGDSALYLCASSFAGPYGYTFGSGTRLTVV.

The J gene is TRBJ1-2, the V gene TRBV5-1; D unresolved. Germline V gene sequence: CDR1 SGHRS, CDR2 YFSETQ. This CDR3 region has 14 residues. V shed 4 bases and J shed 4 bases, with 14 bases lying between them. This CDR3 is CASSPPEVSYGYTF. CDR3 bases: TGCGCCAGCAGCCCCCCCGAGGTTAGCTATGGCTACACCTTC.

As DNA, the CDR3 is TGTGCCAGCAGCCAAAATAGCGGGGGCATGGGGGATGAGCAGTTCTTC. Translating gives CASSQNSGGMGDEQFF. The chain employs TRBV3-1 (or the pseudogene TRBV3-2) and TRBJ2-1; 9 bases map to TRBD2. The CDR3 extends over 16 amino acids. Losses at the gene ends were 2 bases for V and 8 bases for J; bases not matched to a gene: 10. Germline CDR1 reads LGHDT; CDR2 reads YNNKEL (reference sequence).

The chain links TRBV11-3 to TRBJ2-1; maybe TRBD2 (6 bases). The germline V gene has CDR1 SGHNT and CDR2 YENEEA. The CDR3 is 13 residues long. The V end was cut by 6 bases, the J end by 8 bases, with 14 bases between. The CDR3 bases are TGTGCCAGCAGTTTCGGCGGGAAGCATGAGCAGTTCTTC. Translating it yields CASSFGGKHEQFF.

This clone showed up just a few times. This CDR3 is CASSQPQGKAFF. DNA for the CDR3: TGTGCCAGCAGCCAACCCCAGGGGAAAGCTTTCTTT. The gene calls are TRBV6-5 and TRBJ1-1; possible D gene TRBD1, 6 bases. Trimming took off 6 bases at V and 9 bases at J, with 14 bases between the two ends. The V gene's germline CDR1 is MNHEY and CDR2 SVGAGI. This CDR3 has 12 residues.

The chain links TRBV4-3 to TRBJ2-4, with 7 bases lining up with TRBD1. Unmatched junction bases numbered 7, after V lost 2 bases and J lost 6 bases. Germline assignment: CDR1 LGHNA and CDR2 YSLEER. The CDR3 contains 15 residues. CDR3 residues: CASSQQTGDGNIQYF. The CDR3 coding sequence is TGCGCCAGCAGCCAACAAACAGGGGACGGAAACATTCAGTACTTC.

The rearrangement joins TRBV11-2 to TRBJ2-1, with D perhaps TRBD2 (6 bases). Germline CDR1 reads SGHAT; CDR2 reads FQNNGV. Trimming took 2 bases from V and 9 from J, leaving 8 bases between them. CDR3 length equals 12 residues. CDR3 loop: CASSLSGFEQFF. In DNA, the CDR3 is TGTGCCAGCAGCTTAAGCGGGTTTGAGCAGTTCTTC.

The genes are TRBV18 and TRBJ1-4, with D perhaps matching TRBD1 (5 bases). This CDR3 has 15 residues. Trimming removed 2 bases from V and 14 bases from J, with 21 bases in between. The germline V gene encodes CDR1 KGHSH and CDR2 LQKENI. This CDR3 is CASSPTSGDLNPLFF. CDR3 sequence (DNA): TGTGCCAGCTCACCAACTTCGGGGGACTTAAACCCCCTGTTTTTT. The complete variable domain, with remaining parts taken from reference TRBV18 and TRBJ1-4, reads NAGVMQNPRHLVRRRGQEARLRCSPMKGHSHVYWYRQLPEEGLKFMVYLQKENIIDESGMPKERFSAEFPKEGPSILRIQQVVRGDSAAYFCASSPTSGDLNPLFFGSGTQLSVL.

The chain joins TRBV7-8 to TRBJ1-1; TRBD1 agrees at 10 bases. The CDR3 is made up of 15 amino acids. J lost 2 bases, V lost 5 bases, and 5 bases had no gene match. Per the germline V gene, CDR1 is SGHVS and CDR2 is FQNEAQ. CDR3 amino acids: CASSPWDRGNTEAFF. In nucleotides, the CDR3 is TGTGCCAGCAGCCCCTGGGACAGGGGTAACACTGAAGCTTTCTTT.

The chain links TRBV25-1 to TRBJ2-1; D unresolved. Germline V gene sequence: CDR1 MGHDK, CDR2 SYGVNS. Trimming pared 3 bases from V and 5 bases from J, leaving 8 bases between. The CDR3 is made up of 13 amino acids. CDR3 bases: TGTGCCAGCAGTGACTCCGGTAACAATGAGCAGTTCTTC. Translating gives CASSDSGNNEQFF. Combining the CDR3 with reference TRBV25-1 and TRBJ2-1 gives the whole variable domain EADIYQTPRYLVIGTGKKITLECSQTMGHDKMYWYQQDPGMELHLIHYSYGVNSTEKGDLSSESTVSRIRTEHFPLTLESARPSHTSQYLCASSDSGNNEQFFGPGTRLTVL.

This clone came up once. Germline is not matched at one junction end, which may reflect a read error. The V call is TRBV7-7, the J call TRBJ2-5; no definite D call. The CDR3 runs to 15 residues. Germline V gives CDR1 SSHAT, CDR2 FNYEAQ (reference sequence). The CDR3 DNA reads as TGTGCTAGCAGCTTGAATTCGGCAGGTCTGTCGGCCCAGTACTTC. Translation: CASSLNSAGLSAQYF.

V usage is TRBV10-1 and J usage is TRBJ1-1; possibly TRBD1 for D (5 bases). V lost 4 bases and J lost 4, with 16 bases in between. The CDR3 has 15 amino acids. CDR1 and CDR2 (germline): WNHNN, SYGVQD (reference sequence). The CDR3 DNA reads TGCGCCAGCAGTGGGACCTCAGGGTTGAGCACTGAAGCTTTCTTT. This gives the protein CASSGTSGLSTEAFF.

In this sample, this clone turned up a few times. The chain joins TRBV5-6 to TRBJ1-4; TRBD1 is a possible D gene (6 bases). Trimming took off 4 bases at V and 5 bases at J, with 15 bases between the two ends. The CDR3 has 15 residues. The germline CDR1 and CDR2 sequences are SGHDT and YYEEEE. CDR3 in DNA: TGTGCCAGCAGCACACCAGGGGCCCAGAATGAAAAACTGTTTTTT. This encodes CASSTPGAQNEKLFF.

This rearrangement joins TRBV15 to TRBJ1-2; D call uncertain. Germline V gene data show CDR1 as LNHNV and CDR2 as YYDKDF (reference sequence). V shed 1 base and J shed 8 bases, with 20 bases lying between them. CDR3 length: 16 amino acids. CDR3 sequence (DNA): TGTGCCACCAGCAGAGTAGAACTTGAGGGTGGATACGGCTACACCTTC. This codes for CATSRVELEGGYGYTF.

CDR3 residues: CASSLGEYEQYF. The CDR3 DNA reads as TGCGCCAGCAGCTTGGGAGAATACGAGCAGTACTTC. V is TRBV5-1 and J is TRBJ2-7; D is undetermined. CDR3 length equals 12 residues. Germline CDR1 is SGHRS and CDR2 is YFSETQ. Trimming removed 0 bases from V and 4 bases from J, with 5 bases in between.

The J gene is TRBJ2-7, the V gene TRBV19; 12 nucleotides match TRBD2. This CDR3 contains 15 residues. J gave up 5 bases and V 0 bases, and 2 bases lay outside the gene matches. CDR1 and CDR2 (germline): LNHDA, SQIVND (reference sequence). The CDR3 DNA is TGTGCCAGTAGTATAGATCTAGCGGGAGGGGACGAGCAGTACTTC. Amino acid sequence: CASSIDLAGGDEQYF. The entire variable domain, with the rest obtained from reference TRBV19 and TRBJ2-7, is as follows: DGGITQSPKYLFRKEGQNVTLSCEQNLNHDAMYWYRQDPGQGLRLIYYSQIVNDFQKGDIAEGYSVSREKKESFPLTVTSAQKNPTAFYLCASSIDLAGGDEQYFGPGTRLTVT.

J is TRBJ1-1 and V is TRBV5-4; TRBD1 matches at 7 bases. V lost 2 bases to trimming and J lost 4 bases; unmatched junction nucleotides: 2. This CDR3 comprises 13 residues. CDR1 is SGHNT, CDR2 YYREEE, per germline (reference sequence). CDR3 residues: CASSFNRGTEAFF. The CDR3 DNA reads TGTGCCAGCAGCTTCAACAGGGGCACTGAAGCTTTCTTT.

The V and J genes are TRBV6-5 and TRBJ2-3; TRBD2 matches at 8 bases. V lost 4 bases to trimming and J lost 5 bases; unmatched junction nucleotides: 8. The length of the CDR3 is 15 residues. Germline-derived CDR1 and CDR2 are MNHEY and SVGAGI. The CDR3 DNA reads TGTGCCAGCAGTTCTGTAGCGGGATTCCAAGATACGCAGTATTTT. Translated: CASSSVAGFQDTQYF.

This chain connects TRBV19 to TRBJ1-5; 10 positions match TRBD1. Germline CDR1 and CDR2: LNHDA and SQIVND (reference sequence). V dropped 5 bases and J dropped 4; count of bases not matched to a gene: 5. This CDR3 comprises 15 residues. Here the CDR3 reads CASSVTGGYNQPQHF. The CDR3 nucleotides read TGTGCCAGTAGTGTGACAGGGGGCTATAATCAGCCCCAGCATTTT.

The gene calls are TRBV4-3 and TRBJ1-2, with 7 positions matching TRBD1. J lost 2 bases, V lost 3 bases, and 3 bases had no gene match. In germline, CDR1 is LGHNA, CDR2 YSLEER. The CDR3 totals 14 residues. As DNA, the CDR3 is TGCGCCAGCAGCCATGCACAGGGGAACTATGGCTACACCTTC. It codes for CASSHAQGNYGYTF.

This chain connects TRBV30 to TRBJ2-1, with 10 bases matching TRBD2. CDR1 is GTSNPN and CDR2 is SVGIG in the germline V gene (reference sequence). With V trimmed by 0 bases and J by 3 bases, 14 bases remained unmatched. This CDR3 comprises 19 residues. CDR3 DNA: TGTGCCTGGAGTGTACATTGGCTAGCGGGAGTGAATGTCTACAATGAGCAGTTCTTC. Its protein product is CAWSVHWLAGVNVYNEQFF.

This clone was recorded a few times. The chain joins TRBV14 to TRBJ1-2; D might be TRBD1 (6 bases). V dropped 2 bases and J dropped 4 bases, with 23 bases sitting between them. Germline lookup yields CDR1 SGHDN and CDR2 FVKESK. The CDR3 runs 18 residues. The CDR3 DNA follows: TGTGCCAGCAGCCAATCCCCGCTCGGGGGGCTGATAAGCTATGGCTACACCTTC. Its translation: CASSQSPLGGLISYGYTF.

About this clone: Its ends do not fully match the called genes, so a read error is possible. CDR3 loop: CAWGSGRQAQHF. The CDR3 DNA is TGTGCCTGGGGAAGTGGCCGTCAGGCCCAGCATTTT. The genes are TRBV30 and TRBJ1-5; D unresolved. Germline CDR1 is GTSNPN and CDR2 is SVGIG (reference sequence). The CDR3 is 12 residues long.